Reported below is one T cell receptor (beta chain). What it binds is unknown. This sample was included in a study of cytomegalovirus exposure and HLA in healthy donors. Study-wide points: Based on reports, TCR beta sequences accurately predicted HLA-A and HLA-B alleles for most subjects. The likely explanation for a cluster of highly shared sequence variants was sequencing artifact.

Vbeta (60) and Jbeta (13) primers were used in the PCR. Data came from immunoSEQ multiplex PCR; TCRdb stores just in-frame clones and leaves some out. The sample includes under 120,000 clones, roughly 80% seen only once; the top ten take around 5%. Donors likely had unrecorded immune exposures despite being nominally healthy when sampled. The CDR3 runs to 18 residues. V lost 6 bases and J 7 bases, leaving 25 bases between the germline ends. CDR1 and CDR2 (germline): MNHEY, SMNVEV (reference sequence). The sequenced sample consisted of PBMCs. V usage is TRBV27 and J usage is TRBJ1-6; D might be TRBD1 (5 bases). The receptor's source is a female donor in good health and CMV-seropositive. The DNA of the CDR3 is TGTGCCAGCAGACCACCAGGGATATCGGACGGGCGAAATTCACCCCTCCACTTT. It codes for CASRPPGISDGRNSPLHF.